This entry lists 17 T cell receptor beta chains sequenced from one sample in a study of cytomegalovirus exposure and HLA in healthy donors (dated by TCRdb to the late 2010s). Preparation of the library involved the immunoSEQ multiplex PCR assay. The multiplex PCR relied on a mix of 60 forward primers for TCR Vbeta segments and 13 reverse primers for TCR Jbeta segments. Not all clones reach the TCRdb copy of this immuneACCESS table, which keeps in-frame sequences only. Checked studies attribute under half of the gap to unresolved V genes and leave the rest unexplained. This sample is represented by some 130,000 clones; roughly two thirds of them were singletons. 1.5% to 2% of the sample lies in the top ten. The sequenced sample was PBMCs. Receptors were obtained from a man aged 25 to 40 in good health and CMV-seropositive.

This chain joins TRBV2 and TRBJ2-7, with TRBD1 identical over 10 bases. V shed 6 bases, J shed 3 bases, and the junction held 5 bases outside the gene matches. The CDR3 covers 14 residues. Germline values: CDR1 SNHLY, CDR2 FYNNEI. This chain's CDR3 is CASRRDRGIYEQYF. The CDR3 DNA sequence: TGTGCCAGCAGACGGGACAGGGGTATCTACGAGCAGTACTTC. Full variable domain (outside the CDR3, taken from reference TRBV2 and TRBJ2-7): EPEVTQTPSHQVTQMGQEVILRCVPISNHLYFYWYRQILGQKVEFLVSFYNNEISEKSEIFDDQFSVERPDGSNFTLKIRSTKLEDSAMYFCASRRDRGIYEQYFGPGTRLTVT.

The chain joins TRBV5-1 to TRBJ2-3; TRBD1 matches at 10 bases. CDR3 length: 15 residues. CDR1 is SGHRS, CDR2 YFSETQ, per germline. The V gene end was trimmed by 7 bases and the J gene end by 3 bases; junction bases not matched to a gene: 8. The CDR3 region has the DNA TGCGCCAGCGAGAGACAGGGGGCGGGGACAGATACGCAGTATTTT. Encoded protein: CASERQGAGTDTQYF.

This rearrangement joins TRBV5-1 to TRBJ2-1, with TRBD2 matching 8 bases. Trimming removed 6 bases from V and 8 bases from J; junction bases left unmatched: 16. CDR3 length equals 16 residues. Germline CDR1 SGHRS, CDR2 YFSETQ. The CDR3 DNA reads TGCGCCAGCACATTGTTCCCGGGAGGGCCGGGGGATGAGCAGTTCTTC. Encoded protein: CASTLFPGGPGDEQFF.

The J gene is TRBJ2-2, the V gene TRBV5-4, with D maybe TRBD2 (7 bases). The germline CDR1 and CDR2 sequences are SGHNT and YYREEE (reference sequence). CDR3 size: 15 residues. Trimming took off 2 bases at V and 4 bases at J, with 12 bases between the two ends. The CDR3 coding sequence is TGTGCCAGCAGCTTTGGGGGGGCGCGCACCGGGGAGCTGTTTTTT. Amino acid sequence: CASSFGGARTGELFF.

The rearrangement uses TRBV12-5 and TRBJ1-5; 8 nucleotides line up with TRBD1. Per germline, CDR1 LGHNT and CDR2 FRNRAP. Trimming cost V 4 bases and J 5 bases; bases outside gene matches: 10. CDR3 length: 16 amino acids. The CDR3 loop reads CASGSPVDRGDQPQHF. CDR3 bases: TGTGCTAGTGGTTCTCCCGTTGACAGGGGAGATCAGCCCCAGCATTTT.

The rearrangement links TRBV7-8 to TRBJ2-7; 14 nucleotides align to TRBD2. V gave up 4 bases and J gave up 4 bases; unmatched junction bases: 6. Germline V gene lookup returns CDR1 SGHVS and CDR2 FQNEAQ. The CDR3 spans 16 residues. In nucleotides, the CDR3 is TGTGCCAGCAGCTCGCCGGGACTAGCGGGAGAATACGAGCAGTACTTC. Translated, it gives CASSSPGLAGEYEQYF.

This clone showed up just once. V and J are TRBV7-2 and TRBJ1-5; D may be TRBD1 (5 bases). V lost 8 bases and J lost 5, with 16 bases in between. CDR3 size: 14 residues. From germline, CDR1 is SGHTA and CDR2 FQGNSA. CDR3 region: CASGATNTHQPQHF. CDR3 nucleotides: TGTGCCAGCGGGGCAACCAACACCCATCAGCCCCAGCATTTT.

The chain is built from TRBV15 and TRBJ1-1; D unclear. V was cut by 3 bases and J by 10 bases, with 15 bases left in between. Germline lookup yields CDR1 LNHNV and CDR2 YYDKDF (reference sequence). The CDR3 consists of 13 residues. CDR3 DNA sequence: TGTGCCACCAGCAGGGGAAGGGAGAAAGGAGCTTTCTTT. Its protein is CATSRGREKGAFF.

This clone came up a few times. The CDR3 protein is CASSEGGLAGLEYNEQFF. CDR3 coding DNA: TGTGCCAGCAGTGAAGGGGGACTAGCGGGATTAGAATACAATGAGCAGTTCTTC. The genes are TRBV25-1 and TRBJ2-1, with 13 positions matching TRBD2. CDR1 is MGHDK, CDR2 SYGVNS, per germline. This CDR3 spans 18 amino acids. V was pared by 2 bases and J by 4 bases, with 8 bases of the junction left unmatched.

This clone was observed a handful of times. The chain combines TRBV6-5 with TRBJ1-2; TRBD1 might be the D (5 bases). CDR3 length equals 12 residues. V lost 6 bases, J lost 3 bases, and 8 bases lay in between. The germline V gene has CDR1 MNHEY and CDR2 SVGAGI. This chain's CDR3 is CASRAGDYGYTF. The CDR3 DNA reads TGTGCCAGCAGGGCGGGGGACTATGGCTACACCTTC.

The chain carries TRBV4-1 and TRBJ2-5; 10 nucleotides align to TRBD2. This CDR3 comprises 15 residues. V trimming: 1 base; J trimming: 5 bases; junction bases outside the gene matches: 4. CDR1 is MGHRA and CDR2 is YSYEKL in the germline V gene. The CDR3 nucleotides are TGCGCCAGCAGCCAAGCTGGAGCGGGAGGGGAGACCCAGTACTTC. Amino acids: CASSQAGAGGETQYF.

This clone showed up just once. The chain combines TRBV7-9 with TRBJ2-1; 10 bases fit TRBD2. Germline CDR1 SEHNR, CDR2 FQNEAQ (reference sequence). V lost 5 bases and J lost 1; bases outside the gene matches: 8. The CDR3 is 17 residues long. As DNA, the CDR3 is TGTGCCAGCAGCCTGGGGGAAGCGGGAGGGTCCTACAATGAGCAGTTCTTC. Its protein product is CASSLGEAGGSYNEQFF.

In its sample, this clone was seen a few times. The genes are TRBV7-9 and TRBJ1-4; D is unresolved. The CDR3 consists of 14 residues. Trimming stripped 3 bases from V and 8 bases from J, with 13 bases between. The germline CDR1 and CDR2 sequences are SEHNR and FQNEAQ (reference sequence). CDR3 amino acids: CASSFREAEEKLFF. CDR3 coding DNA: TGTGCCAGCAGCTTCCGGGAGGCGGAGGAAAAACTGTTTTTT.

The chain links TRBV9 to TRBJ2-7; TRBD1 matches 11 bases. V trimming: 7 bases; J trimming: 2 bases; junction bases outside the gene matches: 14. Germline lookup yields CDR1 SGDLS and CDR2 YYNGEE. The CDR3 extends over 17 amino acids. The CDR3 sequence is CASLPPGQGARTYEQYF. As DNA, the CDR3 is TGTGCCAGCTTGCCCCCCGGACAGGGGGCGAGAACCTACGAGCAGTACTTC. The whole variable domain, filled in from reference TRBV9 and TRBJ2-7, reads DSGVTQTPKHLITATGQRVTLRCSPRSGDLSVYWYQQSLDQGLQFLIQYYNGEERAKGNILERFSAQQFPDLHSELNLSSLELGDSALYFCASLPPGQGARTYEQYFGPGTRLTVT.

This rearrangement joins TRBV11-2 to TRBJ2-1, with TRBD2 matching 10 bases. Per the germline V gene, CDR1 is SGHAT and CDR2 is FQNNGV. The V segment lost 5 bases and the J segment 0 bases; nucleotides outside the gene matches: 13. The CDR3 is 19 amino acids. The CDR3 is CASSPNGSASGSSYNEQFF. The CDR3 nucleotides are TGTGCCAGCAGCCCAAACGGGTCGGCTAGCGGGAGCTCCTACAATGAGCAGTTCTTC.

The gene calls are TRBV10-3 and TRBJ2-7; 11 bases are a match to TRBD2. J lost 2 bases, V lost 3 bases, and 6 bases had no gene match. Germline V gene lookup returns CDR1 ENHRY and CDR2 SYGVKD. The CDR3 is 16 amino acids. CDR3 coding DNA: TGTGCCATCAGTGAAGGGGGACTAGCGGACCCCTACGAGCAGTACTTC. Translated: CAISEGGLADPYEQYF.

This CDR3 is CAISGRTVFSGNTIYF. DNA for the CDR3: TGTGCCATCAGTGGCCGGACAGTTTTCTCTGGAAACACCATATATTTT. The chain combines TRBV10-3 with TRBJ1-3; tentatively, D is TRBD1 (6 bases). Per the germline V gene, CDR1 is ENHRY and CDR2 is SYGVKD. The ends were cut back, 4 bases at V and 0 bases at J, with 13 bases in the middle. The CDR3 has 16 amino acids.